This is a list of T cell receptor beta chains from one sample in a study of blood T cells in healthy people across ages. Each CDR3 protein gets one entry after TCRdb re-called the 5' RACE reads with MiXCR. Among about 1.4 million distinct CDR3 sequences listed, 59% were seen once. Input material: blood. These receptors came from a man aged 18 to 29 in good health. The CDR3 runs from the conserved cysteine through the conserved F or W. D genes are given only for firm matches. Clone sizes are given selectively: once, few, many, or a class where the clone is expanded.

NA | TRBJ2-2 | TRBD1 | TRBV13 | 15 | TGTGCCAGCAGCTTCGGACAGGGGCGGACCGGGGAGCTGTTTTTT | CASSFGQGRTGELFF
NA | TRBJ2-7 | TRBD2 | TRBV20-1 | 13 | TGCAGTGCTAGACCCGGACTAGCCTTAGTGCAGTACTTC | CSARPGLALVQYF
few | TRBJ1-1 | NA | TRBV7-9 | 15 | TGTGCCAGCAGCTTAGGGGTTAGCATGAACACTGAAGCTTTCTTT | CASSLGVSMNTEAFF
few | TRBJ2-1 | TRBD2 | TRBV7-2 | 13 | TGTGCCAGCAGCCTCTGGACTAGTTCTGAGCAGTTCTTC | CASSLWTSSEQFF
NA | TRBJ1-1 | NA | TRBV10-3 | 12 | TGTGCCTGCGGAAAGGTGGGCACTGAAGCTTTCTTT | CACGKVGTEAFF
NA | TRBJ2-1 | TRBD2 | TRBV11-2 | 17 | TGTGCCAGCAGCTTCACGCCGACTAGCGGATTTATCAATGAGCAGTTCTTC | CASSFTPTSGFINEQFF
NA | TRBJ2-7 | NA | TRBV4-1 | 13 | TGCGCCAGCAGCCAAGGTCTACAGCTCGAGCAGTACTTC | CASSQGLQLEQYF
NA | TRBJ2-2 | TRBD2 | TRBV4-3 | 16 | TGCGCCAGCAGCCAAGACGAAGCGGGGGGGAACGGGGAGCTGTTTTTT | CASSQDEAGGNGELFF
few | TRBJ2-5 | NA | TRBV12-3/TRBV12-4 | 14 | TGTGCCAGCAGTTTAGCAGAAGGGGGGGAGACCCAGTACTTC | CASSLAEGGETQYF
NA | TRBJ1-1 | NA | TRBV5-1 | 13 | TGCACCAGCAGTTCGGCGGAGAACACTGAAGCTTTCTTT | CTSSSAENTEAFF
few | TRBJ2-7 | TRBD2 | TRBV4-2 | 14 | TGTGCCAGCAGCCAACCGGGACTATCATACGAGCAGTACTTC | CASSQPGLSYEQYF